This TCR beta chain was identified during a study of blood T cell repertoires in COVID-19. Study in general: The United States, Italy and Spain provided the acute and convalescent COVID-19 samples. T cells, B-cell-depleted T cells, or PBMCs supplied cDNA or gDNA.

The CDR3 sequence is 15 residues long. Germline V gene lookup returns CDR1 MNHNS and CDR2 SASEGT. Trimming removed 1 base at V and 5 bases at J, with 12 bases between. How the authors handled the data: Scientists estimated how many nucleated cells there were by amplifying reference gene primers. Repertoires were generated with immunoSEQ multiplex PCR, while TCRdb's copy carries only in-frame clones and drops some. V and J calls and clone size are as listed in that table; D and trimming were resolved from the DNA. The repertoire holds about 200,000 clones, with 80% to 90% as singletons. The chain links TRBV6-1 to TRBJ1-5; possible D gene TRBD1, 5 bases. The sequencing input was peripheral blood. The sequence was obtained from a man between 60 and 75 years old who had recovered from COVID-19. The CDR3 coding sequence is TGTGCCAGCAGTGAAGTCCAGGGCTGGGATCAGCCCCAGCATTTT. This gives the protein CASSEVQGWDQPQHF.